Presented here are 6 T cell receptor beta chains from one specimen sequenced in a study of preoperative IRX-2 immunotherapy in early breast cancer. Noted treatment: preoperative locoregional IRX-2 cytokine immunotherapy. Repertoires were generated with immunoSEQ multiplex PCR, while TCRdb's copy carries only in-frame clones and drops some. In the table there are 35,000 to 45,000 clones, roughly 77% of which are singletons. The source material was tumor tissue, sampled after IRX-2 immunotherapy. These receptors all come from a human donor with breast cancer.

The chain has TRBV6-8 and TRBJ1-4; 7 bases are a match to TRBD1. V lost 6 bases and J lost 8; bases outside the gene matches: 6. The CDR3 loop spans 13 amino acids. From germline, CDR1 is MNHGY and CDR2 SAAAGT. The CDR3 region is CASRDRRMEKLFF. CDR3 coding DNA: TGTGCCAGCAGGGACAGGCGAATGGAAAAACTGTTTTTT.

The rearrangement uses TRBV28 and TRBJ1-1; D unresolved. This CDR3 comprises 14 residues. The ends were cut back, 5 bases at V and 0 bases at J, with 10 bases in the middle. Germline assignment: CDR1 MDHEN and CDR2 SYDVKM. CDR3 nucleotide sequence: TGTGCCAGCAGTGGTGGCAGGCTGAACACTGAAGCTTTCTTT. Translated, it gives CASSGGRLNTEAFF.

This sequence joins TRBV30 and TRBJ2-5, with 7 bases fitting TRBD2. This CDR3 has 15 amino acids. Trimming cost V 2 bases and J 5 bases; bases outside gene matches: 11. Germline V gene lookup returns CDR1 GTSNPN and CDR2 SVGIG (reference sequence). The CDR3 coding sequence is TGTGCCTGGAGTCCCCGGGGGAGGGCATCGGAGACCCAGTACTTC. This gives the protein CAWSPRGRASETQYF.

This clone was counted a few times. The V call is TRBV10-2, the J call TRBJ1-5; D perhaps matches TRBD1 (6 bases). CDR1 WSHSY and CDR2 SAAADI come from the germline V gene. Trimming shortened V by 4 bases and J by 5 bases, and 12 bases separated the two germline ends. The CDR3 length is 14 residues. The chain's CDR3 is CASSGEGEYQPQHF. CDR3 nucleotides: TGCGCCAGCAGTGGAGAGGGGGAATATCAGCCCCAGCATTTT.

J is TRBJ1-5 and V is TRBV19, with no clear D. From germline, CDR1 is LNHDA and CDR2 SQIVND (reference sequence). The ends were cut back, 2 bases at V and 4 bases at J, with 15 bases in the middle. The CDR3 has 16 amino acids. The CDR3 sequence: CASSITGDRRNQPQHF. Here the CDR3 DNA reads TGTGCCAGTAGTATAACGGGCGACCGCCGAAATCAGCCCCAGCATTTT.

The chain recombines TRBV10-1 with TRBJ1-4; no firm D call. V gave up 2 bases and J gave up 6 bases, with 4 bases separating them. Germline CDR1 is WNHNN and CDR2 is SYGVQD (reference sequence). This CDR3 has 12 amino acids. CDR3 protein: CASSEGDEKLFF. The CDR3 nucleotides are TGCGCCAGCAGTGAGGGAGATGAAAAACTGTTTTTT.